This entry is about one T cell receptor (beta chain). As handled by the study authors: Amplification from reference gene primers served as the basis for estimated nucleated cell counts. Profiling relied on immunoSEQ multiplex PCR, and the TCRdb table lists in-frame clones only, not all of them. Clonal size and the V and J genes are those of that table, whereas D and trimming came from the DNA. The sample lists about 180,000 clones, roughly 81% occurring once. V dropped 4 bases and J dropped 0 bases, with 12 bases sitting between them. The CDR3 runs to 16 residues. CDR1 SGHDN and CDR2 FVKESK come from the germline V gene. The entry originates in a study of blood T cell repertoires in COVID-19. Background on the study: Samples taken during acute and convalescent COVID-19 were collected in the United States, Italy and Spain. T cells, B-cell-depleted T cells, or PBMCs supplied cDNA or gDNA.

Seattle participants joined during active infection and were tracked over time. The receptor comes from a woman at least 80 years old with COVID-19, enrolled during active disease. The material sequenced was peripheral blood. The chain is built from TRBV14 and TRBJ1-4, with D uncertain. This CDR3 reads CASSRRLSATNEKLFF. CDR3 coding DNA: TGTGCCAGCAGCCGGCGGCTATCTGCAACTAATGAAAAACTGTTTTTT. The whole variable domain, remainder taken from reference TRBV14 and TRBJ1-4, is EAGVTQFPSHSVIEKGQTVTLRCDPISGHDNLYWYRRVMGKEIKFLLHFVKESKQDESGMPNNRFLAERTGGTYSTLKVQPAELEDSGVYFCASSRRLSATNEKLFFGSGTQLSVL.